This T cell receptor beta chain was profiled in a study of blood T cells in healthy people across ages (dated by TCRdb to the mid-2010s). In terms of the full investigation: Template switching captured roughly one uniquely barcoded TCR beta cDNA molecule per two T cells in model experiments. The study measured age-related changes in TCR beta repertoire diversity using deep sequencing normalized with unique cDNA molecular identifiers. Donors were grouped into four age groups: young (average approximately 15 years), middle-aged (approximately 41), aged (around 56) and long-lived (around 80). To avoid experimental bias, donors of different ages were spread randomly across the sequencing lanes. Using the same blood draw, the study looked at two additional independent replicas of 1 million unique cDNA reads for two donors, one aged 18 to 30 and the other aged 80 or older.

This clonotype was observed a few times. Its antigen is not yet known. Base qualities are not provided; no much larger clone lies one nucleotide away. The donors were roughly 40 Caucasian individuals from Russia, aged about 6 to 95 years, who were systemically healthy. Each donor gave 9 to 10 milliliters of peripheral blood, collected into EDTA-treated Vacutainer tubes. Ficoll-Paque density-gradient centrifugation was used to isolate PBMCs, with at least 6.5 million per sample. Trizol reagent was used to extract total RNA from PBMCs, with at least 5.5 micrograms per sample. For every donor, flow cytometry on a PBMC aliquot measured the percentage of naive CD45RAhigh/CD27high T cells. Here is what the overall study found, with its caveats: A strong correlation was found between observed TCR beta diversity and the percentage of naive T cells measured by flow cytometry. The long-lived group showed more naive CD4+ T cells, fewer expanded clones and increased TCR diversity than the aged group, suggesting age selection. Because profiling used bulk unsorted PBMCs, naive and antigen-experienced compartments could not be compared conclusively. As age increased, observed TCR beta diversity per million T cells dropped in a roughly linear way, and a significant reduction was already evident by age approximately 40. Because the CMV infection status of the donors was unknown, age-related changes in expanded clonotypes may potentially have been confounded. Total diversity estimates from one million sequenced T cells were considered lower bounds and underestimates.

Library method: 5' RACE. This sample was sequenced with an Illumina HiSeq 2500. A second PCR of about 6 to 11 cycles was run with a J-beta primer mix and a sample-barcoded 5' primer. Each TCR beta cDNA molecule received a unique molecular identifier from a template-switch 5' adaptor carrying 12 random nucleotides. Each sample yielded at least 2.5 million CDR3-containing paired-end reads. All of the RNA was converted into first-strand cDNA using the Mint cDNA synthesis kit, with a TRBC-specific oligonucleotide serving as the primer. Following uracil-DNA glycosylase treatment, all cDNA underwent a first 18-cycle PCR with the universal primers M1SS and BC2_uni_R. The authors processed their data as follows. Each sample was normalized by randomly selecting 1 million high-quality reads, each carrying a distinct molecular identifier. Reads sharing molecular identifiers were discarded rather than binned into consensus sequences. CDR3 identification, clonotype clustering and error correction used MiTCR with a Q25 quality threshold and the strictest error-elimination algorithm. A nonparametric unseen species model using Euler transformation provided a lower-bound estimate of total TCR beta diversity. The public reads were reanalyzed by TCRdb: fastp trimming at Q25, MiXCR alignment, in-frame beta chains only. Every entry covers one CDR3 protein and lists the most common genes and DNA from its rows. These V and J calls originate from TCRdb's pipeline instead of the authors' own analysis. The sample yields around 750,000 distinct CDR3 sequences; about 53% were counted once. About 42% of the sample comes from the top ten.

Clipping removes 0 bases from V and 4 bases from J, with 0 as the unmatched junction base count. CDR1 and CDR2 are drawn from the germline V gene: SGHTA, FQGTGA. The CDR3, from cysteine to phenylalanine, totals 16 residues. CDR3 DNA is the only sequence kept; it has 48 bases, read in frame from the first base. The TCR sequence derives from a man older than 75 in good health. Source material: blood. In this chain, TRBV7-3 is recombined with TRBJ2-3, with TRBD2 identical over 14 junction bases. The DNA reads TGTGCCAGCAGCTTAACGGGACTAGCGGGAGCAGATACGCAGTATTTT. It is translated as CASSLTGLAGADTQYF.